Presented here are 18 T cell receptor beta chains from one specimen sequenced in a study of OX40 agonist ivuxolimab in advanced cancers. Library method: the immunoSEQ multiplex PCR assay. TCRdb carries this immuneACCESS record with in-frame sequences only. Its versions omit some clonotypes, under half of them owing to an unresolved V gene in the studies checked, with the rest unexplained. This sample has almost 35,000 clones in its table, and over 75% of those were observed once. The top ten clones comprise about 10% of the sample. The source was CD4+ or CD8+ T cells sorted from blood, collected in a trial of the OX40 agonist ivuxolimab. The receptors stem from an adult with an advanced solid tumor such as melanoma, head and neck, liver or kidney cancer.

For the CDR3, the DNA is TGCAGTGCAAGGGGATCCTACGAGCAGTACTTC. Its protein product is CSARGSYEQYF. The chain has TRBV20-1 and TRBJ2-7, with D tentatively TRBD1 (5 bases). CDR1 is DFQATT and CDR2 is SNEGSKA in the germline V gene (reference sequence). The CDR3 length is 11 residues. V lost 6 bases, J lost 1 base, and 7 bases lay in between.

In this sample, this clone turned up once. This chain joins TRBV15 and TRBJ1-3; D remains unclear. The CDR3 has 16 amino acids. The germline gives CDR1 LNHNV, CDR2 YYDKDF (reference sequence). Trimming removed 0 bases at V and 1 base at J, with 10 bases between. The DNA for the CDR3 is TGTGCCACCAGCAGAGATATACCGCGATCTGGAAACACCATATATTTT. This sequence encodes CATSRDIPRSGNTIYF.

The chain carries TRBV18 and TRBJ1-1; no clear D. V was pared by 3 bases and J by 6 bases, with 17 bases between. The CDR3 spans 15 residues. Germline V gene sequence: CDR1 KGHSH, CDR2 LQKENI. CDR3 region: CASSPPWTGRAEAFF. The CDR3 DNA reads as TGTGCCAGCTCACCTCCTTGGACCGGGAGGGCTGAAGCTTTCTTT.

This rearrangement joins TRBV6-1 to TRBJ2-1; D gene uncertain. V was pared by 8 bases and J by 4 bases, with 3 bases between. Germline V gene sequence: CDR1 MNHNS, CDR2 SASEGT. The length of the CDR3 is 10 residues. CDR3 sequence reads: CASEYNEQFF. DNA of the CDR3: TGTGCCAGCGAATACAATGAGCAGTTCTTC.

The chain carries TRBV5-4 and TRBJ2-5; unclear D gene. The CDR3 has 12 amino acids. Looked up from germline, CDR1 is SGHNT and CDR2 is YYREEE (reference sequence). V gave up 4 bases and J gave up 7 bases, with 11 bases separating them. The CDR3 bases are TGTGCCAGCAGCGCGACTTGGGGGACCCAGTACTTC. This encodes CASSATWGTQYF.

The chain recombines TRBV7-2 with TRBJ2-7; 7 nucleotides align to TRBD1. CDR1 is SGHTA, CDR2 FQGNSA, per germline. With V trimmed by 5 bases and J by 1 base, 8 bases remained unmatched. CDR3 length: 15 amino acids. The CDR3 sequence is CASSQGGQSSYEQYF. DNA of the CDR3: TGTGCCAGCAGCCAAGGGGGACAGAGTTCCTACGAGCAGTACTTC.

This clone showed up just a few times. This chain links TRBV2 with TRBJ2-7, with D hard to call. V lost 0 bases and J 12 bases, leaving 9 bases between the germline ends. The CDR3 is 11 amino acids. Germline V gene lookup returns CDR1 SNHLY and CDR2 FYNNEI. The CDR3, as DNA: TGTGCCAGCAGTGAAGCTGCCTTTCCGTACTTC. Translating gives CASSEAAFPYF.

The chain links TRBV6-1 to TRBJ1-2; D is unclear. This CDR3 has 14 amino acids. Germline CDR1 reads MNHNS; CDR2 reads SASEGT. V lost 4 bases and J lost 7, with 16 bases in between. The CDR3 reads CASSVDSGYGGYTF. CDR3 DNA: TGTGCCAGCAGTGTAGACTCAGGATACGGTGGCTACACCTTC.

CDR3 sequence reads: CASSPLFSKDGYGYTF. The CDR3 coding sequence is TGTGCCAGCTCACCACTTTTCTCGAAGGACGGCTATGGCTACACCTTC. The chain employs TRBV18 and TRBJ1-2; D unclear. Germline CDR1 KGHSH, CDR2 LQKENI. The CDR3 totals 16 residues. V was trimmed by 1 base and J by 4 bases, leaving 16 bases between them.

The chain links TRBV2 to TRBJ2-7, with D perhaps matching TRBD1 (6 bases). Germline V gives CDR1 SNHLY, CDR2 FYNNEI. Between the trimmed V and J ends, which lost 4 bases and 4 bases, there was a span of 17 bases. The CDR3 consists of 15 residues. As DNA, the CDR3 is TGTGCCAGCAGTGGAATCCCAGGGGCTCCGTACGAGCAGTACTTC. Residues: CASSGIPGAPYEQYF.

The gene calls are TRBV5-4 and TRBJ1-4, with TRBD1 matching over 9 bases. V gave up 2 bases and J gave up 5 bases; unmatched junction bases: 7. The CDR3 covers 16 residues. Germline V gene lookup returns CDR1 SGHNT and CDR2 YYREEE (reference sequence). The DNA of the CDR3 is TGTGCCAGCAGCTTATATTCCGGGACAGGGAATGAAAAACTGTTTTTT. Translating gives CASSLYSGTGNEKLFF.

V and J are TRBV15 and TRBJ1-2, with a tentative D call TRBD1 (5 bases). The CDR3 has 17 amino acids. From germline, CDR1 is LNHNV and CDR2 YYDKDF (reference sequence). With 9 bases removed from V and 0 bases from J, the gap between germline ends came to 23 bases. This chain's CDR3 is CATKQNGDRPTNYGYTF. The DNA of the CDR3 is TGTGCCACTAAACAGAACGGTGACAGACCGACTAACTATGGCTACACCTTC.

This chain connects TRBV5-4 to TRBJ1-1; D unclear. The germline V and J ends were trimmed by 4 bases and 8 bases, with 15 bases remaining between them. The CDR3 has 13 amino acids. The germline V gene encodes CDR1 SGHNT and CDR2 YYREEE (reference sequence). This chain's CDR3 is CASSPKDLREAFF. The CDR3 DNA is TGTGCCAGCAGCCCCAAGGACTTACGAGAAGCTTTCTTT.

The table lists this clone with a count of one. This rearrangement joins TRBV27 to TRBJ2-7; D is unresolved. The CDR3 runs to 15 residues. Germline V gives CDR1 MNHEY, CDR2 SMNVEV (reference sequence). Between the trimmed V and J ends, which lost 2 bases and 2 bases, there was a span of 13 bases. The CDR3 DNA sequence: TGTGCCAGCAGTTTAGAAGGCGGTCAGCCCTACGAGCAGTACTTC. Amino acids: CASSLEGGQPYEQYF.

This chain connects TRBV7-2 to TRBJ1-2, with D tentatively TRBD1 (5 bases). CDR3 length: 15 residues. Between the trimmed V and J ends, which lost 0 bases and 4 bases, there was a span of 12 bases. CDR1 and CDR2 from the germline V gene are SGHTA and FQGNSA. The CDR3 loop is CASSLASGAGYGYTF. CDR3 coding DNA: TGTGCCAGCAGCTTAGCGAGCGGGGCAGGCTATGGCTACACCTTC.

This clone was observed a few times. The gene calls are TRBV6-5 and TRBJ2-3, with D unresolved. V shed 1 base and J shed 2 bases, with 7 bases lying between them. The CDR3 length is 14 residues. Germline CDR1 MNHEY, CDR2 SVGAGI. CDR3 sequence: CASSYFGATDTQYF. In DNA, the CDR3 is TGTGCCAGCAGTTACTTCGGAGCCACAGATACGCAGTATTTT.

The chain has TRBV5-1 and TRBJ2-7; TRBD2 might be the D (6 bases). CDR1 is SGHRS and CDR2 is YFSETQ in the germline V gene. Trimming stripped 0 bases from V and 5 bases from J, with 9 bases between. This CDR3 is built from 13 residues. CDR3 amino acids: CASSLGLADEQYF. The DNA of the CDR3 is TGCGCCAGCAGCTTGGGGTTAGCGGACGAGCAGTACTTC.

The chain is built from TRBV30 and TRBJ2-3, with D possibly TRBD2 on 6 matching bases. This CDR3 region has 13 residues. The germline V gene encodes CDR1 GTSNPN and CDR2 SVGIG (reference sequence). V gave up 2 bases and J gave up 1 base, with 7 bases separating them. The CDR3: CAWSTGGTDTQYF. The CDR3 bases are TGTGCCTGGAGTACGGGGGGCACAGATACGCAGTATTTT.